The clone carrying this TCR beta chain has just a few counts. Antigen unknown. The CDR3 length is 14 residues. The V end was cut by 0 bases, the J end by 4 bases, with 8 bases between. The germline CDR1 and CDR2 sequences are SGDLS and YYNGEE. This entry belongs to a study of T-cell memory formation after mild COVID-19. Study-wide background: Clustering of TCRs was largely donor specific.

Overall study findings and caveats: The study found contracting CD4+ clones mainly in CM and EM and contracting CD8+ clones in EMRA. Contracting clones from day 15 to 85 had balanced CD4/CD8; later expanders favoured CD4+.

Via MiXCR, TCRdb re-called the 5' RACE reads, giving one row per CDR3 protein. Of around 180,000 distinct CDR3 sequences in the sample, under 20% were seen once. The receptor's source is an adult woman who had mild COVID-19 (a few samples of this study predate the infection). Cell type and time point are not known. The chain recombines TRBV9 with TRBJ1-3; D call uncertain. What was sequenced was PBMCs or a T cell subset sorted from them (not recorded which). In nucleotides, the CDR3 is TGTGCCAGCAGCGTAGAAGCGGGAGGAAACACCATATATTTT. It translates to CASSVEAGGNTIYF.